The 14 T cell receptor beta chains reported below all come from one sample, sequenced in a study of blood T cell repertoires in COVID-19. Measured with immunoSEQ multiplex PCR; TCRdb has only the in-frame clones, and not every one. Counted here are 250,000 or so clones, approximately 90% occurring once; the ten biggest clones make up approximately 9%. Sequenced: PBMCs or T cells enriched from blood (not recorded which). The receptor source for this set is a man in his forties or fifties who had recovered from COVID-19.

With regard to this clone: Given a much more abundant clone one base away, this may be a read error. V usage is TRBV5-8 and J usage is TRBJ2-1, with TRBD1 identical over 7 bases. This CDR3 comprises 14 residues. Trimming at V came to 2 bases and at J to 2 bases, leaving 1 base not matched to a gene. Germline-derived CDR1 and CDR2 are SGHTS and YDEGEE. The CDR3 DNA sequence: TGTGCCAGCAGCTTAGGACAGGCCTACAATGAGCAGTTCTTC. This translates into CASSLGQAYNEQFF.

This sequence joins TRBV19 and TRBJ2-2, with D possibly TRBD2 on 6 matching bases. CDR1 is LNHDA and CDR2 is SQIVND in the germline V gene (reference sequence). The CDR3 has 15 amino acids. Deletions cut 7 bases from V and 4 bases from J, with 16 bases between. DNA of the CDR3: TGTGCCAGTAAGTTCCGCGGGACCTTCACCGGGGAGCTGTTTTTT. This sequence encodes CASKFRGTFTGELFF.

The V and J genes are TRBV18 and TRBJ1-4; no clear D gene. V gave up 3 bases and J gave up 6 bases, with 14 bases separating them. The CDR3 totals 15 residues. CDR1 KGHSH and CDR2 LQKENI come from the germline V gene. The CDR3 DNA follows: TGTGCCAGCTCACCGCTCGAAGGAGGTGATGAAAAACTGTTTTTT. Protein sequence: CASSPLEGGDEKLFF.

This chain uses TRBV30 with TRBJ1-6; tentative D call: TRBD1 (6 bases). Germline V lookup: CDR1 GTSNPN, CDR2 SVGIG (reference sequence). This CDR3 region has 15 residues. Trimming pared 2 bases from V and 6 bases from J, leaving 14 bases between. This CDR3 is CAWSRSTGSNSPLHF. The CDR3, as DNA: TGTGCCTGGAGTAGATCAACAGGGAGTAATTCACCCCTCCACTTT.

The chain is built from TRBV3-1 (or the pseudogene TRBV3-2) and TRBJ1-2; 12 bases are a match to TRBD1. The CDR3 runs to 17 residues. Germline V gene lookup returns CDR1 LGHDT and CDR2 YNNKEL (reference sequence). V gave up 1 base and J gave up 4 bases; unmatched junction bases: 7. The CDR3 here is CASSQGLGTGGGYGYTF. The CDR3 DNA is TGTGCCAGCAGCCAAGGATTAGGGACAGGGGGCGGCTATGGCTACACCTTC.

The chain combines TRBV6-6 with TRBJ1-5, with TRBD1 matching 7 bases. In germline, CDR1 is MNHNY, CDR2 SVGAGI (reference sequence). The CDR3 length is 19 residues. Trimming removed 5 bases from V and 6 bases from J; junction bases left unmatched: 22. CDR3 region: CASSQKRDRVLMGSQPQHF. The CDR3 DNA reads as TGTGCCAGCAGTCAAAAACGAGACAGGGTACTAATGGGTAGTCAGCCCCAGCATTTT.

This clone was recorded only once. This rearrangement joins TRBV5-1 to TRBJ2-5, with 8 bases fitting TRBD1. In germline, CDR1 is SGHRS, CDR2 YFSETQ. The CDR3 is 17 residues long. V was clipped by 2 bases and J by 3 bases; unmatched bases: 12. The CDR3 loop reads CASSLRTGPSGKETQYF. CDR3 DNA sequence: TGCGCCAGCAGCTTAAGGACAGGGCCTAGTGGGAAAGAGACCCAGTACTTC.

The chain is built from TRBV29-1 and TRBJ1-2; 9 bases agree with TRBD1. Germline trimming cut 5 bases from V and 4 bases from J; bases unmatched to any gene: 17. The CDR3 runs to 17 residues. CDR1 and CDR2 from the germline V gene are SQVTM and ANQGSEA. The CDR3 loop is CSVLSRDRERDFYGYTF. CDR3 coding DNA: TGCAGCGTTTTAAGCCGGGACAGGGAAAGGGATTTCTATGGCTACACCTTC.

The V and J genes are TRBV7-2 and TRBJ2-1, with D uncertain. This CDR3 has 17 amino acids. Trimming stripped 1 base from V and 5 bases from J, with 18 bases between. The V gene's germline CDR1 is SGHTA and CDR2 FQGNSA. The CDR3 DNA sequence: TGTGCCAGCAGCTTAGACAGATCGGCCCCATCTGACAATGAGCAGTTCTTC. Translation: CASSLDRSAPSDNEQFF.

The chain combines TRBV11-3 with TRBJ2-7, with D tentatively TRBD1 (6 bases). Germline loops: CDR1 SGHNT, CDR2 YENEEA. The CDR3 is made up of 12 amino acids. V was cut by 5 bases and J by 4 bases, with 9 bases left in between. The CDR3 coding sequence is TGTGCCAGCAGCCTCGGACAGTACGAGCAGTACTTC. Amino acid sequence: CASSLGQYEQYF. Using reference TRBV11-3 and TRBJ2-7 for the parts outside the CDR3, the full variable domain is EAGVVQSPRYKIIEKKQPVAFWCNPISGHNTLYWYLQNLGQGPELLIRYENEEAVDDSQLPKDRFSAERLKGVDSTLKIQPAELGDSAVYLCASSLGQYEQYFGPGTRLTVT.

This chain connects TRBV20-1 to TRBJ1-2, with 7 bases that match TRBD1. J lost 8 bases, V lost 3 bases, and 9 bases had no gene match. Germline assignment: CDR1 DFQATT and CDR2 SNEGSKA (reference sequence). The CDR3 runs 13 residues. The CDR3 region is CSASHSTGVGYTF. CDR3 DNA sequence: TGCAGTGCTAGTCACTCCACAGGGGTAGGCTACACCTTC.

V gene TRBV27 combines with J gene TRBJ2-7; the D gene is possibly TRBD1 (6 bases). Trimming took 1 base from V and 3 from J, leaving 19 bases between them. CDR1 is MNHEY, CDR2 SMNVEV, per germline (reference sequence). This CDR3 contains 17 residues. This CDR3 is CASSLWGRFGTNYEQYF. Here the CDR3 DNA reads TGTGCCAGCAGTTTATGGGGCCGTTTTGGGACAAACTACGAGCAGTACTTC.

The chain employs TRBV7-8 and TRBJ2-1; D is undetermined. Germline V gene sequence: CDR1 SGHVS, CDR2 FQNEAQ. CDR3 length equals 15 residues. V lost 1 base and J 0 bases, leaving 7 bases between the germline ends. The CDR3 DNA is TGTGCCAGCAGCTTAGTTCCTACCTCCTACAATGAGCAGTTCTTC. It specifies CASSLVPTSYNEQFF.

The table lists this clone with a few counts. V usage is TRBV11-2 and J usage is TRBJ1-2, with D possibly matching TRBD1 (6 bases). The CDR3 loop spans 15 amino acids. Trimming left V 1 base short and J 4 bases short, with 13 bases between. Germline-derived CDR1 and CDR2 are SGHAT and FQNNGV. CDR3 coding DNA: TGTGCCAGCAGCTTAGCCATGGACAGCGTCTATGGCTACACCTTC. As protein: CASSLAMDSVYGYTF.